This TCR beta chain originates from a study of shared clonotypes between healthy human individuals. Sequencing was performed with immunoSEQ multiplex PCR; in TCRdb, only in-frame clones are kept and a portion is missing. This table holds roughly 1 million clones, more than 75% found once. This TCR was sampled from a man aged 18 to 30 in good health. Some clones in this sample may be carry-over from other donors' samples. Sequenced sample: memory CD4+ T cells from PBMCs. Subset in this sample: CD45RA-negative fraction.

The CDR3 DNA follows: TGTGCCAGCAGCTCCAGACAGGGTGAGGATGAAAAACTGTTTTTT. Its protein product is CASSSRQGEDEKLFF. This chain links TRBV5-4 with TRBJ1-4, with 7 bases that match TRBD1. V was pared by 3 bases and J by 6 bases, with 8 bases of the junction left unmatched. Germline assignment: CDR1 SGHNT and CDR2 YYREEE (reference sequence). The CDR3 runs to 15 residues. The full variable domain, completed using reference TRBV5-4 and TRBJ1-4, is ETGVTQSPTHLIKTRGQQVTLRCSSQSGHNTVSWYQQALGQGPQFIFQYYREEENGRGNFPPRFSGLQFPNYSSELNVNALELDDSALYLCASSSRQGEDEKLFFGSGTQLSVL.